A single sample is the source of the 25 T cell receptor beta chains below, sequenced in a study of cytomegalovirus exposure and HLA in healthy donors. The PCR had 60 Vbeta and 13 Jbeta primers. Some clones are missing from TCRdb's copy, which holds only in-frame ones; the method was immunoSEQ multiplex PCR. The sample yields under 200,000 clones, roughly four fifths seen once. Sequenced input: PBMCs. The receptor set was obtained from a woman between 18 and 29 years old in good health and CMV-seronegative.

A single count supports this clone. The genes are TRBV7-9 and TRBJ1-4, with D perhaps TRBD1 (5 bases). The CDR3 is 16 residues long. Germline V gives CDR1 SEHNR, CDR2 FQNEAQ (reference sequence). Trimming shortened V by 6 bases and J by 4 bases, and 18 bases separated the two germline ends. The chain's CDR3 is CASSPGQDNYNEKLFF. The CDR3 coding sequence is TGTGCCAGCAGTCCTGGTCAGGACAACTATAATGAAAAACTGTTTTTT.

This clone was found a few times. The chain has TRBV6-1 and TRBJ1-1; the D gene is possibly TRBD1 (5 bases). Trimming left V 3 bases short and J 5 bases short, with 16 bases between. CDR1 and CDR2 (germline): MNHNS, SASEGT. The CDR3 runs to 15 residues. The CDR3 DNA reads as TGTGCCAGCAGTGATGCTAGGGGAGGACGGACTGAAGCTTTCTTT. Its translation is CASSDARGGRTEAFF.

This clone was recorded once. The V and J genes are TRBV19 and TRBJ2-1; TRBD2 aligns across 8 bases. The CDR3 has 15 amino acids. Germline V gene sequence: CDR1 LNHDA, CDR2 SQIVND (reference sequence). The J segment lost 4 bases and the V segment lost 4 bases, leaving 6 bases of the junction unmatched. CDR3 residues: CASSTGTSGYNEQFF. The CDR3 coding sequence is TGTGCCAGTAGTACGGGAACTAGCGGATACAATGAGCAGTTCTTC.

The chain combines TRBV5-1 with TRBJ1-1; D uncertain. Germline V gives CDR1 SGHRS, CDR2 YFSETQ. The V end lost 3 bases, the J end lost 3 bases, and 12 bases lay between the germline ends. There are 14 residues in the CDR3. The DNA for the CDR3 is TGCGCCAGCAGCTCCGGCTGGGAGGACACTGAAGCTTTCTTT. Amino acids: CASSSGWEDTEAFF.

The chain joins TRBV6-1 to TRBJ1-3; 12 bases map to TRBD1. CDR1 is MNHNS and CDR2 is SASEGT in the germline V gene. This CDR3 comprises 16 residues. Germline trimming cut 4 bases from V and 2 bases from J; bases unmatched to any gene: 3. In DNA form, the CDR3 reads TGTGCCAGCAGTGCGGGACAGGGGGCCCCTGGAAACACCATATATTTT. Protein: CASSAGQGAPGNTIYF.

This rearrangement joins TRBV10-2 to TRBJ1-4; possible D gene TRBD1, 5 bases. The germline V gene encodes CDR1 WSHSY and CDR2 SAAADI. The CDR3 covers 13 residues. V lost 6 bases and J 7 bases, leaving 12 bases between the germline ends. For the CDR3, the DNA is TGCGCCAGCAGGGGCAGGGAAGGTGAAAAACTGTTTTTT. This translates into CASRGREGEKLFF.

This clone has a handful of counts. The rearrangement uses TRBV5-4 and TRBJ2-1, with TRBD2 as a possible D gene (6 bases). Per germline, CDR1 SGHNT and CDR2 YYREEE (reference sequence). CDR3 length equals 18 residues. The V end was cut by 4 bases, the J end by 0 bases, with 20 bases between. In nucleotides, the CDR3 is TGTGCCAGCAGCCGCGGGGTGCCAAGGAGGATCTCCTACAATGAGCAGTTCTTC. This codes for CASSRGVPRRISYNEQFF. Using reference TRBV5-4 and TRBJ2-1 for the parts outside the CDR3, the full variable domain is ETGVTQSPTHLIKTRGQQVTLRCSSQSGHNTVSWYQQALGQGPQFIFQYYREEENGRGNFPPRFSGLQFPNYSSELNVNALELDDSALYLCASSRGVPRRISYNEQFFGPGTRLTVL.

V usage is TRBV5-4 and J usage is TRBJ2-6; TRBD1 aligns across 9 bases. V gave up 7 bases and J gave up 1 base; unmatched junction bases: 6. CDR1 and CDR2 from the germline V gene are SGHNT and YYREEE (reference sequence). CDR3 length: 16 amino acids. CDR3 in amino acids: CASLEDRGSGANVLTF. DNA of the CDR3: TGTGCCAGCCTGGAGGACAGGGGATCTGGGGCCAACGTCCTGACTTTC.

This clone was detected only once. The chain links TRBV4-2 to TRBJ2-3; no firm D call. Germline CDR1 is LGHNA and CDR2 is YNFKEQ. This CDR3 contains 17 residues. Trimming took off 0 bases at V and 2 bases at J, with 15 bases between the two ends. The CDR3 DNA sequence: TGTGCCAGCAGCCAAGATGTCCCGGGTGCCCTCACAGATACGCAGTATTTT. Protein sequence: CASSQDVPGALTDTQYF.

The chain employs TRBV5-1 and TRBJ2-1; 10 bases agree with TRBD2. Germline V gene sequence: CDR1 SGHRS, CDR2 YFSETQ. The ends lost 5 bases at V and 7 bases at J; junction bases unmatched: 9. The CDR3 sequence is 15 residues long. The CDR3 reads CASRTGTSVNNEQFF. CDR3 nucleotides: TGCGCCAGCAGGACCGGGACTAGCGTCAATAATGAGCAGTTCTTC.

V is TRBV9 and J is TRBJ1-4; a possible D gene is TRBD1 (5 bases). Trimming removed 0 bases at V and 8 bases at J, with 17 bases between. Germline V gives CDR1 SGDLS, CDR2 YYNGEE. The CDR3 runs to 16 residues. The CDR3 coding sequence is TGTGCCAGCAGCGTAGAGGGTACTCAGGGTTCGGAAAAACTGTTTTTT. It is translated as CASSVEGTQGSEKLFF.

The rearrangement uses TRBV28 and TRBJ2-1; TRBD2 matches 8 bases. The germline gives CDR1 MDHEN, CDR2 SYDVKM. CDR3 length: 15 residues. The trim removed 8 bases at V and 5 bases at J, leaving 11 bases unmatched. The CDR3 is CASGLSGSLNNEQFF. The CDR3 DNA reads TGTGCCAGCGGCCTAAGCGGGAGTTTAAACAATGAGCAGTTCTTC.

The chain uses TRBV30 and TRBJ1-5; tentative D call: TRBD1 (6 bases). CDR3 length: 14 amino acids. Germline CDR1 GTSNPN, CDR2 SVGIG (reference sequence). The V end was cut by 5 bases, the J end by 6 bases, with 17 bases between. The CDR3 DNA reads as TGTGCCTGGTCGTCAGGGGCCAGGCTTCAGCCCCAGCATTTT. It encodes CAWSSGARLQPQHF.

The chain is built from TRBV7-9 and TRBJ2-1, with 9 nucleotides matching TRBD2. Looked up from germline, CDR1 is SEHNR and CDR2 is FQNEAQ (reference sequence). The CDR3 runs to 17 residues. The ends lost 2 bases at V and 4 bases at J; junction bases unmatched: 9. The CDR3 nucleotides are TGTGCCAGCAGCTTAAAGCAGCTTAGCGGGGGATACAATGAGCAGTTCTTC. This codes for CASSLKQLSGGYNEQFF.

This sequence joins TRBV9 and TRBJ2-1; perhaps TRBD2 as D (5 bases). V was clipped by 3 bases and J by 8 bases, with 18 bases between them. This CDR3 contains 15 residues. CDR1 is SGDLS and CDR2 is YYNGEE in the germline V gene. The CDR3 loop is CASSAEEGIRDEQFF. As DNA, the CDR3 is TGTGCCAGCAGCGCCGAAGAGGGTATACGCGATGAGCAGTTCTTC. Full variable domain (missing parts from reference TRBV9 and TRBJ2-1): DSGVTQTPKHLITATGQRVTLRCSPRSGDLSVYWYQQSLDQGLQFLIQYYNGEERAKGNILERFSAQQFPDLHSELNLSSLELGDSALYFCASSAEEGIRDEQFFGPGTRLTVL.

In this sample, this clone turned up once. This chain uses TRBV6-5 with TRBJ1-5; D not certain. The V gene's germline CDR1 is MNHEY and CDR2 SVGAGI. V was cut by 5 bases and J by 3 bases, with 11 bases left in between. CDR3 length: 14 residues. CDR3 sequence (DNA): TGTGCCAGCAGTGAACAGCCTCTCAATCAGCCCCAGCATTTT. Protein: CASSEQPLNQPQHF.

The chain couples TRBV5-4 to TRBJ2-3; no reliable D call. V was trimmed by 4 bases and J by 2 bases, leaving 8 bases between them. CDR1 is SGHNT and CDR2 is YYREEE in the germline V gene (reference sequence). The CDR3 loop spans 13 amino acids. The CDR3 protein is CASSRLDTDTQYF. The CDR3 DNA follows: TGTGCCAGCAGCCGACTTGACACAGATACGCAGTATTTT. The variable domain in full, completed from reference TRBV5-4 and TRBJ2-3, reads ETGVTQSPTHLIKTRGQQVTLRCSSQSGHNTVSWYQQALGQGPQFIFQYYREEENGRGNFPPRFSGLQFPNYSSELNVNALELDDSALYLCASSRLDTDTQYFGPGTRLTVL.

The V and J genes are TRBV2 and TRBJ2-7, with TRBD1 matching over 7 bases. CDR3 length equals 12 residues. Germline V gene data show CDR1 as SNHLY and CDR2 as FYNNEI. Losses at the gene ends were 10 bases for V and 3 bases for J; bases not matched to a gene: 6. CDR3 DNA sequence: TGTGCCACCCGGACAGGAGGCTACGAGCAGTACGTC. It is translated as CATRTGGYEQYV.

This chain uses TRBV7-2 with TRBJ2-3, with 9 bases that match TRBD2. The CDR3 length is 18 residues. V trimming: 1 base; J trimming: 2 bases; junction bases outside the gene matches: 10. Germline lookup yields CDR1 SGHTA and CDR2 FQGNSA. Here the CDR3 DNA reads TGTGCCAGCAGCTTAGTTGGGCTAGCGGGAATTCCCACAGATACGCAGTATTTT. It specifies CASSLVGLAGIPTDTQYF.

V and J are TRBV5-6 and TRBJ2-1; D is uncertain. The germline V and J ends were trimmed by 1 base and 7 bases, with 12 bases remaining between them. Germline lookup yields CDR1 SGHDT and CDR2 YYEEEE. This CDR3 is built from 14 residues. This CDR3 is CASSLTPARNEQFF. The CDR3 DNA follows: TGTGCCAGCAGCTTGACCCCCGCTCGGAATGAGCAGTTCTTC.

Note on this clone: One end of the junction fails to match germline, which may point to a read error. The chain carries TRBV7-9 and TRBJ1-3; D not resolved. From germline, CDR1 is SEHNR and CDR2 FQNEAQ (reference sequence). This CDR3 is built from 15 residues. CDR3 sequence (DNA): TGTTCCAGCAGCCTCACCTACTCCTCTGGAAACACCATATATTTT. Translating it yields CSSSLTYSSGNTIYF. The whole variable domain, filled in from reference TRBV7-9 and TRBJ1-3, reads DTGVSQNPRHKITKRGQNVTFRCDPISEHNRLYWYRQTLGQGPEFLTYFQNEAQLEKSRLLSDRFSAERPKGSFSTLEIQRTEQGDSAMYLCSSSLTYSSGNTIYFGEGSWLTVV.

CDR3 nucleotide sequence: TGTGCCAGCAGTTCCATTTCGGGAGGAGCCTACGAGCAGTACTTC. This codes for CASSSISGGAYEQYF. The V gene is TRBV28, the J gene TRBJ2-5; TRBD2 matches at 7 bases. The J call is uncertain, as TRBJ2-7 better fits the DNA end. In germline, CDR1 is MDHEN, CDR2 SYDVKM. This CDR3 contains 15 residues.

This clone appeared a few times. The chain links TRBV4-3 to TRBJ1-2; D is unclear. Germline V lookup: CDR1 LGHNA, CDR2 YSLEER. CDR3 length equals 14 residues. Trimming took off 0 bases at V and 4 bases at J, with 9 bases between the two ends. The CDR3 is CASSQDEQFYGYTF. CDR3 coding DNA: TGCGCCAGCAGCCAAGACGAACAGTTCTATGGCTACACCTTC.

The rearrangement links TRBV28 to TRBJ2-1, with 14 bases lining up with TRBD2. Per germline, CDR1 MDHEN and CDR2 SYDVKM. The CDR3 runs to 19 residues. V shed 5 bases, J shed 12 bases, and the junction held 21 bases outside the gene matches. The CDR3 bases are TGTGCCAGCAGTCAACCGGGACTAGCGGGAGTTGGGCAATGGGAGGTGCAGTTCTTC. Amino acids: CASSQPGLAGVGQWEVQFF.

This clone was seen a single time. This chain connects TRBV18 to TRBJ2-5; no reliable D call. The CDR3 is 16 residues long. Germline values: CDR1 KGHSH, CDR2 LQKENI. Trimming took off 2 bases at V and 4 bases at J, with 17 bases between the two ends. Here the CDR3 DNA reads TGTGCCAGCTCACCAATAACCGGGTCGCTATCAGAGACCCAGTACTTC. The encoded protein is CASSPITGSLSETQYF.